Listed here are 21 T cell receptor beta chains from one sample, sequenced in a study of T cells in Graves' hyperthyroidism and ophthalmopathy. The CDR3 regions of TCR beta were amplified from RNA transcripts. HTBI primers drove first-round RT-PCR of the TCR CDR3. TCRdb processed the multiplex PCR reads anew with MiXCR; each CDR3 protein has one entry. The sample carries approximately 590,000 distinct CDR3 sequences, approximately 14% recorded once. Sequences were obtained from blood. These receptors were obtained from a woman aged 25 to 39 with Graves' hyperthyroidism.

J is TRBJ1-2 and V is TRBV12-3 or TRBV12-4; 9 bases agree with TRBD1. V trimming: 3 bases; J trimming: 2 bases; junction bases outside the gene matches: 10. This CDR3 comprises 17 residues. The CDR3: CASSFFRRDRENYGYTF. As DNA, the CDR3 is TGTGCCAGCAGTTTCTTTCGAAGGGACAGGGAGAACTATGGCTACACCTTC.

V usage is TRBV14 and J usage is TRBJ2-2, with D unresolved. The CDR3 length is 18 residues. The germline gives CDR1 SGHDN, CDR2 FVKESK. Trimming shortened V by 1 base and J by 1 base, and 16 bases separated the two germline ends. CDR3 sequence (DNA): TGTGCCAGCAGCCAAGGGGTTAGCCCGATAATGAACACCGGGGAGCTGTTTTTT. Translated, it gives CASSQGVSPIMNTGELFF.

This clonotype was seen ten or more times. The chain recombines TRBV11-2 with TRBJ2-7; TRBD2 agrees at 7 bases. This CDR3 spans 14 amino acids. V lost 1 base and J lost 4; bases outside the gene matches: 4. The germline gives CDR1 SGHAT, CDR2 FQNNGV. The CDR3: CASSLVPSGYEQYF. The CDR3 coding sequence is TGTGCCAGCAGCTTAGTACCTAGCGGTTACGAGCAGTACTTC.

This clonotype was counted at least ten times. This chain connects TRBV29-1 to TRBJ1-2, with unresolved D. V was clipped by 6 bases and J by 7 bases, with 9 bases between them. Germline values: CDR1 SQVTM, CDR2 ANQGSEA. The CDR3 consists of 10 residues. CDR3 nucleotide sequence: TGCAGCGTCGAGGCCGGTGGCTACACCTTC. It encodes CSVEAGGYTF.

This clonotype has a count of ten or more. The chain is built from TRBV18 and TRBJ1-4, with a possible D match to TRBD1 (6 bases). The CDR3 contains 14 residues. V shed 3 bases and J shed 8 bases, with 13 bases lying between them. Looked up from germline, CDR1 is KGHSH and CDR2 is LQKENI. CDR3 residues: CASSPNRGGEKLFF. CDR3 sequence (DNA): TGTGCCAGCTCACCTAACCGAGGGGGAGAAAAACTGTTTTTT.

This chain joins TRBV5-1 and TRBJ2-3; 7 bases align to TRBD2. The CDR3 runs to 15 residues. V was pared by 6 bases and J by 4 bases, with 11 bases of the junction left unmatched. Germline V CDR1 and CDR2: SGHRS, YFSETQ. CDR3 sequence: CASIGPAGPADTQYF. CDR3 nucleotides: TGCGCCAGCATCGGACCAGCGGGACCCGCAGATACGCAGTATTTT.

The chain carries TRBV10-3 and TRBJ2-1; D is possibly TRBD2 (6 bases). Trimming removed 5 bases at V and 4 bases at J, with 12 bases between. Germline V lookup: CDR1 ENHRY, CDR2 SYGVKD. CDR3 size: 14 residues. This chain's CDR3 is CAISWGEPYNEQFF. CDR3 sequence (DNA): TGTGCCATCAGTTGGGGGGAGCCTTACAATGAGCAGTTCTTC.

The table lists this clonotype with many counts. This rearrangement joins TRBV5-1 to TRBJ2-1; D may correspond to TRBD1 or TRBD2 (6 bases each). The CDR3 has 17 residues. V lost 2 bases and J lost 3, with 18 bases in between. Germline CDR1 SGHRS, CDR2 YFSETQ. CDR3 sequence: CASSFAPGAADYNEQFF. Written as DNA, the CDR3 is TGCGCCAGCAGCTTTGCCCCGGGGGCGGCGGACTACAATGAGCAGTTCTTC.

Many counts were recorded for this clonotype. The rearrangement links TRBV10-3 to TRBJ2-7; 9 nucleotides align to TRBD1. There are 15 residues in the CDR3. CDR1 and CDR2 from the germline V gene are ENHRY and SYGVKD. V lost 4 bases and J lost 2; bases outside the gene matches: 6. The DNA for the CDR3 is TGTGCCATCAGTGGGGGACAGGGAAGGCCCTACGAGCAGTACTTC. This codes for CAISGGQGRPYEQYF.

This clonotype was seen only a few times. The chain links TRBV6-1 to TRBJ1-5; the D is unclear. Trimming took 8 bases from V and 6 from J, leaving 11 bases between them. The CDR3 loop spans 12 amino acids. Germline assignment: CDR1 MNHNS and CDR2 SASEGT. CDR3: CASGPLRQPQHF. The DNA for the CDR3 is TGTGCCAGCGGACCCCTCCGTCAGCCCCAGCATTTT.

This clonotype was counted many times. This chain connects TRBV2 to TRBJ1-1; no clear D gene. The CDR3 sequence is 13 residues long. Germline V gives CDR1 SNHLY, CDR2 FYNNEI. V lost 10 bases and J lost 0, with 12 bases in between. CDR3 coding DNA: TGTGCCACCGTCTCTCCCATGAACACTGAAGCTTTCTTT. Residues: CATVSPMNTEAFF.

A few counts support this clonotype. This chain links TRBV28 with TRBJ2-2; D might be TRBD1 or TRBD2, each matching 6 bases. Trimming shortened V by 7 bases and J by 1 base, and 13 bases separated the two germline ends. Germline V gives CDR1 MDHEN, CDR2 SYDVKM. There are 15 residues in the CDR3. The DNA of the CDR3 is TGTGCCAGCAATACAGGGCGGGAGAACACCGGGGAGCTGTTTTTT. This codes for CASNTGRENTGELFF.

This rearrangement joins TRBV18 to TRBJ2-2; TRBD2 agrees at 11 bases. Germline assignment: CDR1 KGHSH and CDR2 LQKENI. The V gene end was trimmed by 1 base and the J gene end by 4 bases; junction bases not matched to a gene: 11. The CDR3 covers 19 residues. For the CDR3, the DNA is TGTGCCAGCTCACCACGGAGGCTAGCGGGAGGTTACGGCACCGGGGAGCTGTTTTTT. Encoded protein: CASSPRRLAGGYGTGELFF.

This clonotype was detected ten times or more. The gene calls are TRBV2 and TRBJ2-7, with 9 bases fitting TRBD2. This CDR3 has 14 amino acids. After removal of 1 base from V and 7 bases from J, the junction contained 5 bases not matched to a gene. Germline V gene lookup returns CDR1 SNHLY and CDR2 FYNNEI. The CDR3 here is CASSEDSGSIEQYF. The CDR3 DNA is TGTGCCAGCAGTGAAGATAGCGGGAGTATAGAGCAGTACTTC.

This clonotype has at least ten counts. The J gene is TRBJ2-3, the V gene TRBV7-3, with D possibly matching TRBD2 (6 bases). The CDR3 runs to 13 residues. With 1 base removed from V and 6 bases from J, the gap between germline ends came to 8 bases. CDR1 and CDR2 from the germline V gene are SGHTA and FQGTGA. In DNA, the CDR3 is TGTGCCAGCAGCTTAATACGGGGGGATACGCAGTATTTT. Translated: CASSLIRGDTQYF.

As concerns this clonotype: A much larger clone differs from this one at a single base, so this may be a read error. This chain connects TRBV28 to TRBJ1-2; tentatively, D is TRBD1 (6 bases). Germline CDR1 MDHEN, CDR2 SYDVKM. Trimming left V 5 bases short and J 5 bases short, with 15 bases between. This CDR3 is built from 14 residues. CDR3 protein: CASSPAGADYGYTF. CDR3 bases: TGTGCCAGCAGTCCTGCAGGGGCAGATTATGGCTACACCTTC.

V is TRBV3-1 and J is TRBJ2-6; D may be TRBD1 (5 bases). The V and J ends lost 6 bases and 6 bases respectively, with 27 bases between them. The CDR3 runs to 19 residues. Germline lookup yields CDR1 LGHDT and CDR2 YNNKEL (reference sequence). The CDR3 region is CASRPTMTEDTLAANVLTF. The CDR3 DNA is TGTGCCAGCAGGCCTACAATGACAGAAGATACTCTGGCGGCCAACGTCCTGACTTTC.

The CDR3 is CASSSSAGSGSPLHF. The CDR3 DNA reads TGTGCCAGCAGCTCTTCAGCCGGATCCGGTTCACCCCTCCACTTT. The V gene is TRBV28, the J gene TRBJ1-6; D unclear. Looked up from germline, CDR1 is MDHEN and CDR2 is SYDVKM. This CDR3 region has 15 residues. The ends were cut back, 6 bases at V and 9 bases at J, with 18 bases in the middle.

The rearrangement joins TRBV20-1 to TRBJ2-2, with D perhaps matching TRBD1 or TRBD2 (5 bases each). Germline CDR1 DFQATT, CDR2 SNEGSKA (reference sequence). The CDR3 has 12 residues. V was cut by 6 bases and J by 2 bases, with 7 bases left in between. CDR3 loop: CSAWDNTGELFF. In DNA form, the CDR3 reads TGCAGTGCCTGGGACAACACCGGGGAGCTGTTTTTT.

In its sample, this clonotype was seen many times. This chain links TRBV10-3 with TRBJ1-1; no firm D call. V gave up 2 bases and J gave up 4 bases, with 8 bases separating them. CDR3 length equals 13 residues. Germline CDR1 and CDR2: ENHRY and SYGVKD. The CDR3 here is CAISEGFLTEAFF. CDR3 bases: TGTGCCATCAGTGAGGGGTTTCTCACTGAAGCTTTCTTT.

This clonotype was counted at least ten times. The V gene is TRBV7-9, the J gene TRBJ2-3; D remains ambiguous. Trimming left V 5 bases short and J 0 bases short, with 15 bases between. This CDR3 has 16 amino acids. CDR1 and CDR2 (germline): SEHNR, FQNEAQ (reference sequence). In DNA, the CDR3 is TGTGCCAGCAGCCGTAGTCGAGTTACTAGCACAGATACGCAGTATTTT. It is translated as CASSRSRVTSTDTQYF.